Described below is a single T cell receptor (beta chain) sequence and its context. Germline V CDR1 and CDR2: GTSNPN, SVGIG (reference sequence). This CDR3 comprises 13 residues. V was shortened by 0 bases and J by 5 bases, with 10 bases between the two germline ends. These data come from a study of blood T cell repertoires in COVID-19. Looking at the study overall: Spain, Italy and the United States supplied samples that represented acute and convalescent COVID-19. T cells, B-cell-depleted T cells, or PBMCs provided the cDNA or gDNA that served as material.

Using immunoSEQ multiplex PCR, the repertoire was profiled, and TCRdb retains in-frame clones only, with some absent. Found here are over 150,000 clones, approximately 83% of them singletons; the top ten hold 9.1%. The specimen sequenced was peripheral blood. The gene calls are TRBV30 and TRBJ2-5; D is possibly TRBD2 (5 bases). This TCR was recovered from a woman of 80 years or more with active or convalescent COVID-19. The CDR3 region is CAWSVQRWETQYF. As DNA, the CDR3 is TGTGCCTGGAGTGTCCAGCGGTGGGAGACCCAGTACTTC.